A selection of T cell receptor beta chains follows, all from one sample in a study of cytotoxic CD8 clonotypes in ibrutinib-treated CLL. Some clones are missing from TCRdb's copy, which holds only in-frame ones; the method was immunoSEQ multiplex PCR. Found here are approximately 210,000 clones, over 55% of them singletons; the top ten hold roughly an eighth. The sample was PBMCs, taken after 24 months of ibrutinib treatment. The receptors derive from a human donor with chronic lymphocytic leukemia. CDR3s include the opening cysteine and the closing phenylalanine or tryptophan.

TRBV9 CASSLRSVGDSGTYEQYF
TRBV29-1 CSVEGAGGETQYF
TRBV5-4 CASSLDRQRMATEAFF
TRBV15 CATSRDLLSYGYTF
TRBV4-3 CASSQRTGTGRSYGYTF
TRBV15 CATSRALLLVAGTTDTQYF
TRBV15 CATSKKREGRYNEQFF
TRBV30 CAWSVGSLRGTQHF
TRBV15 CATSREGNTEAFF
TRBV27 CASTTYDWDSPWKQYF
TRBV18 CASSQGEGSQHF
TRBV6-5 CASSYSSRAPYNEQFF
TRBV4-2 CASSQDLKQGYTEAFF
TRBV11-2 CASSLVFTSVYNEQFF
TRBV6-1 CASHFDFRGAYGYTF
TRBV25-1 CASSEGGSTYEQYF
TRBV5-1 CASRSGTANEKLFF
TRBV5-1 CASSWGTGGEAFF
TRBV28 CASSWTGVSETQYF
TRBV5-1 CASSYGTDAREQFF
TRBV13 CASSSTQGGFEKLFF
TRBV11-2 CASSYGLAGGHEQFF
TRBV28 CASSLTRIYEQYF
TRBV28 CASSVIYEQYF
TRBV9 CASSVGRAYTEAFF
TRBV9 CASSAAGTLHQETQYF
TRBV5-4 CASSLGRRAVDEKLFF
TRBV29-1 CSVEVVQGAHEQYF
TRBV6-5 CASRLYNEQFF
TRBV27 CASKEDSVNTEAFF
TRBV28 CASSIPDRAYQPQHF
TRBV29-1 CSVSGTIYNEQFF
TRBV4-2 CASSQDGQVYEQYF
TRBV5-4 CASSSGLPSYNEQFF
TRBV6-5 CASSYSAGSLGYTF
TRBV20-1 CSAEKGREQYF
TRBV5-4 CASSLVAGRTDTQYF
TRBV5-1 CASSPAGQNNQPQHF
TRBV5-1 CASSLVGQGGPLEAFF
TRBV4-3 CASSQDSTGVGYEQYF
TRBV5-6 CASKRRGSGYGYTF
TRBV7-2 CASSSNPGQGNYGYTF
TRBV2 CASSDPGGANEKLFF
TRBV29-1 CSVEAESSADTQYF
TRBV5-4 CASSLGPGDRVYNEQFF
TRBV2 CASSKTRSDSSNQPQHF
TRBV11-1 CASSLSRGLALYNEQFF
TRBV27 CASSLRASGRFEQFF
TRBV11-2 CASSLDRQHTIYF
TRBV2 CASSAQTGLTYNEQFF
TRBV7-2 CASSLGGPRGDGYTF
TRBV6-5 CASRSRLAGSYEQYF
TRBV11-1 CASSSGLAGGKGETQYF
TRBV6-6 CASSPGQGTGTAFF
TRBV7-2 CASSLAYGLHYNEQFF
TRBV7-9 CASSLEGLETQYF
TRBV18 CASSPGVTYEQYF
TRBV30 CAWSQGFGKNTEAFF
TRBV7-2 CASSSGALETQYF
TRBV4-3 CASSQDFNRGYNEQYF